Listed below are T cell receptor beta chains from one sample, sequenced in a study of blood T cell repertoires in COVID-19. Profiling relied on immunoSEQ multiplex PCR, and the TCRdb table lists in-frame clones only, not all of them. The sample yields approximately 230,000 clones, about 87% seen once. Material for sequencing was peripheral blood. All receptors come from a woman in her thirties with COVID-19, enrolled during active disease. Both conserved end residues are part of each CDR3. The order of the fields is D gene, V gene, clone size, J gene, CDR3 protein, CDR3 DNA. The D gene is left open where the match is weak. Clone sizes are given selectively: once, few, many, or a class where the clone is expanded.

D: NA; V: TRBV14; size: NA; J: TRBJ1-6; CDR3: CASSQGADSSYNSPLHF; DNA: TGTGCCAGCAGCCAAGGAGCAGACAGCTCCTATAATTCACCCCTCCACTTT
D: NA; V: TRBV2; size: NA; J: TRBJ1-6; CDR3: CASSDRTAYNSPLHF; DNA: TGTGCCAGCAGTGATCGAACAGCCTATAATTCACCCCTCCACTTT
D: NA; V: TRBV2; size: NA; J: TRBJ1-1; CDR3: CASSLLLQGRDTEAFF; DNA: TGTGCCAGCTCCCTGCTATTACAGGGTAGGGACACTGAAGCTTTCTTT
D: NA; V: TRBV2; size: NA; J: TRBJ1-6; CDR3: CASRDTYNSPLHF; DNA: TGTGCCAGCAGGGACACCTATAATTCACCCCTCCACTTT
D: TRBD2; V: TRBV7-2; size: NA; J: TRBJ2-1; CDR3: CASSLGLAAYNEQFF; DNA: TGTGCCAGCAGCCTGGGACTAGCGGCCTACAATGAGCAGTTCTTC
D: TRBD1; V: TRBV5-1; size: NA; J: TRBJ1-6; CDR3: CASSSRGTGDGSPLHF; DNA: TGCGCCAGCAGCTCAAGAGGAACAGGGGACGGTTCACCCCTCCACTTT
D: TRBD1; V: TRBV7-6; size: NA; J: TRBJ2-7; CDR3: CASIPKGAFAYEQYF; DNA: TGTGCCAGCATCCCCAAGGGGGCTTTCGCCTACGAGCAGTACTTC
D: NA; V: TRBV20-1; size: NA; J: TRBJ2-7; CDR3: CSALSSYEQYF; DNA: TGCAGTGCCCTTAGCTCCTACGAGCAGTACTTC
D: NA; V: TRBV9; size: NA; J: TRBJ2-2; CDR3: CASSVQRATNTGELFF; DNA: TGTGCCAGCAGCGTCCAGCGAGCAACGAACACCGGGGAGCTGTTTTTT
D: NA; V: TRBV27; size: NA; J: TRBJ2-5; CDR3: CASSWGGGQTQYF; DNA: TGTGCCAGCAGTTGGGGAGGCGGACAGACCCAGTACTTC
D: TRBD2; V: TRBV28; size: NA; J: TRBJ2-5; CDR3: CASSSGTSGSRGPQYF; DNA: TGTGCCAGCAGTTCCGGGACTAGCGGATCCCGGGGGCCCCAGTACTTC
D: TRBD1; V: TRBV28; size: NA; J: TRBJ1-4; CDR3: CASSRRPGTGGVGEKLFF; DNA: TGTGCCAGCAGCCGCCGTCCCGGGACAGGGGGGGTAGGGGAAAAACTGTTTTTT
D: NA; V: TRBV12-5; size: once; J: TRBJ2-1; CDR3: CASGEEQFF; DNA: TGTGCTAGCGGGGAGGAGCAGTTCTTC
D: TRBD2; V: TRBV3-1/TRBV3-2; size: NA; J: TRBJ2-7; CDR3: CASSHALAGSDEQYF; DNA: TGTGCCAGCAGCCACGCACTAGCGGGGTCGGACGAGCAGTACTTC
D: TRBD1; V: TRBV5-6; size: NA; J: TRBJ2-2; CDR3: CASSRLTGTVNTGELFF; DNA: TGTGCCAGCAGCCGGCTGACCGGGACAGTTAACACCGGGGAGCTGTTTTTT
D: NA; V: TRBV2; size: NA; J: TRBJ2-1; CDR3: CASSMEKRGDEQFF; DNA: TGTGCCAGCAGCATGGAAAAGAGAGGCGATGAGCAGTTCTTC
D: TRBD1; V: TRBV9; size: NA; J: TRBJ1-3; CDR3: CASSGGQGMGNTIYF; DNA: TGTGCCAGCAGCGGGGGACAGGGGATGGGAAACACCATATATTTT
D: NA; V: TRBV14; size: once; J: TRBJ2-5; CDR3: CASSQGLRGQETQYF; DNA: TGTGCCAGCAGCCAAGGACTTCGGGGGCAAGAGACCCAGTACTTC
D: NA; V: TRBV5-5; size: NA; J: TRBJ2-3; CDR3: CASSGTAGLVTDTQYF; DNA: TGTGCCAGCAGCGGAACCGCGGGGCTTGTCACAGATACGCAGTATTTT
D: TRBD1; V: TRBV27; size: NA; J: TRBJ1-2; CDR3: CASSPQTGGYGYTF; DNA: TGTGCCAGCAGTCCACAGACAGGGGGCTATGGCTACACCTTC
D: TRBD2; V: TRBV27; size: NA; J: TRBJ2-1; CDR3: CASRGIAGGPNEQFF; DNA: TGTGCCAGCAGGGGAATTGCGGGGGGGCCAAATGAGCAGTTCTTC
D: TRBD1; V: TRBV5-1; size: NA; J: TRBJ1-2; CDR3: CASSPTGSTNYGYTF; DNA: TGCGCCAGCAGCCCGACAGGGTCCACTAACTATGGCTACACCTTC
D: NA; V: TRBV27; size: NA; J: TRBJ2-1; CDR3: CASSFTGEQFF; DNA: TGTGCCAGCAGTTTTACTGGTGAGCAGTTCTTC
D: NA; V: TRBV12-2; size: NA; J: TRBJ2-2; CDR3: CASRIGLQGTGELFF; DNA: TGTGCAAGTCGCATAGGACTCCAGGGCACCGGGGAGCTGTTTTTT
D: NA; V: TRBV5-1; size: NA; J: TRBJ2-7; CDR3: CASSLDPDSSYEQYF; DNA: TGCGCCAGCAGCTTGGACCCTGACAGCTCCTACGAGCAGTACTTC
D: TRBD1; V: TRBV9; size: few; J: TRBJ2-2; CDR3: CASSPGQGITGELFF; DNA: TGTGCCAGCAGTCCGGGACAGGGGATAACCGGGGAGCTGTTTTTT
D: NA; V: TRBV15; size: NA; J: TRBJ2-1; CDR3: CATSIRGSYNEQFF; DNA: TGTGCCACCAGCATCAGGGGCTCCTACAATGAGCAGTTCTTC
D: NA; V: TRBV11-3; size: NA; J: TRBJ2-2; CDR3: CASSLARESGELFF; DNA: TGTGCCAGCAGCTTAGCACGGGAGTCCGGGGAGCTGTTTTTT
D: NA; V: TRBV2; size: NA; J: TRBJ1-4; CDR3: CASKETATNEKLFF; DNA: TGTGCCAGCAAGGAGACAGCGACTAATGAAAAACTGTTTTTT
D: TRBD2; V: TRBV6-2/TRBV6-3; size: NA; J: TRBJ2-1; CDR3: CAISLAANEQFF; DNA: TGTGCCATCAGCCTAGCGGCCAATGAGCAGTTCTTC
D: NA; V: TRBV28; size: NA; J: TRBJ2-5; CDR3: CASSRERYQETQYF; DNA: TGTGCCAGCAGTCGGGAGAGATACCAAGAGACCCAGTACTTC
D: TRBD1; V: TRBV7-9; size: NA; J: TRBJ1-2; CDR3: CASSPGTGDYGYTF; DNA: TGTGCCAGCAGCCCAGGGACAGGAGACTATGGCTACACCTTC
D: TRBD1; V: TRBV4-3; size: NA; J: TRBJ1-2; CDR3: CASSQEQGASYGYTF; DNA: TGCGCCAGCAGCCAAGAACAGGGGGCGAGCTATGGCTACACCTTC
D: TRBD2; V: TRBV11-3; size: NA; J: TRBJ2-1; CDR3: CASSLIAGGLNEQFF; DNA: TGTGCCAGCAGCCTAATAGCGGGGGGGCTAAATGAGCAGTTCTTC
D: NA; V: TRBV5-1; size: NA; J: TRBJ2-7; CDR3: CASSLTGAGNEQYF; DNA: TGCGCCAGCAGCTTGACTGGGGCTGGGAACGAGCAGTACTTC
D: NA; V: TRBV6-5; size: NA; J: TRBJ1-1; CDR3: CASSYSPAAMNTEAFF; DNA: TGTGCCAGCAGTTATTCCCCTGCAGCGATGAACACTGAAGCTTTCTTT
D: TRBD2; V: TRBV7-6; size: NA; J: TRBJ2-5; CDR3: CASSLTSGGARETQYF; DNA: TGTGCCAGCAGCTTAACTAGCGGGGGGGCCAGAGAGACCCAGTACTTC
D: NA; V: TRBV2; size: NA; J: TRBJ1-5; CDR3: CASSEAWQGGQPQHF; DNA: TGTGCCAGCAGTGAAGCTTGGCAGGGCGGCCAGCCCCAGCATTTT
D: NA; V: TRBV7-9; size: NA; J: TRBJ1-2; CDR3: CASSETVYGYTF; DNA: TGTGCCAGCAGCGAGACAGTTTATGGCTACACCTTC
D: NA; V: TRBV10-3; size: NA; J: TRBJ2-3; CDR3: CAISESGGGTDTQYF; DNA: TGTGCCATCAGTGAGTCGGGCGGGGGCACAGATACGCAGTATTTT
D: NA; V: TRBV13; size: NA; J: TRBJ2-5; CDR3: CASSFYFTNSPIQETQYF; DNA: TGTGCCAGCAGCTTTTATTTCACGAACAGTCCTATACAAGAGACCCAGTACTTC
D: NA; V: TRBV7-2; size: once; J: TRBJ1-2; CDR3: CASSYQGNYGYTF; DNA: TGTGCCAGCAGCTATCAGGGAAACTATGGCTACACCTTC
D: NA; V: TRBV15; size: NA; J: TRBJ1-1; CDR3: CATSERVFTEAFF; DNA: TGTGCCACCAGCGAGAGGGTGTTCACTGAAGCTTTCTTT
D: NA; V: TRBV25-1; size: NA; J: TRBJ2-1; CDR3: CASSEHKGVGNEQFF; DNA: TGTGCCAGCAGTGAACATAAGGGAGTGGGTAATGAGCAGTTCTTC
D: TRBD1; V: TRBV6-1; size: NA; J: TRBJ2-7; CDR3: CASSDAGGAFYEQYF; DNA: TGTGCCAGCAGTGATGCAGGGGGCGCTTTCTACGAGCAGTACTTC
D: TRBD1; V: TRBV15; size: NA; J: TRBJ2-1; CDR3: CATSRELPGQGAGFF; DNA: TGTGCCACCAGCAGAGAACTACCGGGACAGGGGGCTGGGTTCTTC
D: TRBD2; V: TRBV6-5; size: once; J: TRBJ2-5; CDR3: CASSSGTSGMAETQYF; DNA: TGTGCCAGCAGTTCCGGGACTAGCGGGATGGCAGAGACCCAGTACTTC